Listed below are T cell receptor beta chains from one sample, sequenced in a study of shared clonotypes between healthy human individuals. Some clones are missing from TCRdb's copy, which holds only in-frame ones; the method was immunoSEQ multiplex PCR. The sample carries about 600,000 clones, roughly 98% recorded once. Sequenced input: naive CD8+ T cells sorted from blood. Receptors were obtained from a man between 25 and 39 years old in good health. CDR3s include the opening cysteine and the closing phenylalanine or tryptophan. A D gene is named only where the DNA matches it firmly. Size tells how often a clone was seen (once, few, many) or the class of an expanded clone, and some rows leave it out.

v_call: TRBV27
clone_size: .
j_call: TRBJ2-7
d_call: TRBD1
cdr3_aa: CASRAGDRYEQYF
cdr3_nt: TGTGCCAGCAGGGCAGGGGACAGGTACGAGCAGTACTTC

v_call: TRBV6-5
clone_size: .
j_call: TRBJ2-3
d_call: .
cdr3_aa: CASSYGGTGTDTQYF
cdr3_nt: TGTGCCAGCAGTTACGGGGGGACGGGCACAGATACGCAGTATTTT

v_call: TRBV5-4
clone_size: once
j_call: TRBJ2-7
d_call: TRBD1
cdr3_aa: CASSLTGDYEQYF
cdr3_nt: TGTGCCAGCAGCTTGACAGGGGACTACGAGCAGTACTTC

v_call: TRBV9
clone_size: once
j_call: TRBJ2-3
d_call: .
cdr3_aa: CASSVGITTDTQYF
cdr3_nt: TGTGCCAGCAGCGTAGGGATCACCACAGATACGCAGTATTTT

v_call: TRBV27
clone_size: .
j_call: TRBJ2-5
d_call: .
cdr3_aa: CASSMYGETQYF
cdr3_nt: TGTGCCAGCAGCATGTATGGAGAGACCCAGTACTTC

v_call: TRBV28
clone_size: .
j_call: TRBJ2-7
d_call: .
cdr3_aa: CASSYREGGEQYF
cdr3_nt: TGTGCCAGCAGTTACAGGGAGGGAGGTGAGCAGTACTTC

v_call: TRBV10-2
clone_size: .
j_call: TRBJ2-7
d_call: .
cdr3_aa: CASSEGYEQYF
cdr3_nt: TGCGCCAGCAGTGAGGGGTACGAGCAGTACTTC

v_call: TRBV6-5
clone_size: .
j_call: TRBJ1-1
d_call: .
cdr3_aa: CASSDRGATEAFF
cdr3_nt: TGTGCCAGCAGCGACAGAGGCGCCACTGAAGCTTTCTTT

v_call: TRBV7-6
clone_size: few
j_call: TRBJ2-7
d_call: TRBD1
cdr3_aa: CASSPGTGAHYEQYF
cdr3_nt: TGTGCCAGCAGCCCCGGGACAGGTGCGCACTACGAGCAGTACTTC

v_call: TRBV27
clone_size: .
j_call: TRBJ2-3
d_call: .
cdr3_aa: CASSPLITDTQYF
cdr3_nt: TGTGCCAGCAGTCCCTTGATAACAGATACGCAGTATTTT

v_call: TRBV18
clone_size: .
j_call: TRBJ1-1
d_call: .
cdr3_aa: CASSPPSGTEAFF
cdr3_nt: TGTGCCAGCTCACCACCTAGCGGCACTGAAGCTTTCTTT

v_call: TRBV29-1
clone_size: .
j_call: TRBJ1-1
d_call: .
cdr3_aa: CSVEEGAGFQAFF
cdr3_nt: TGCAGCGTTGAAGAGGGAGCGGGTTTTCAAGCTTTCTTT

v_call: TRBV27
clone_size: .
j_call: TRBJ2-1
d_call: .
cdr3_aa: CASRDLTGRLGDEQFF
cdr3_nt: TGTGCCAGCAGAGATCTAACCGGACGTCTAGGTGATGAGCAGTTCTTC

v_call: TRBV5-1
clone_size: .
j_call: TRBJ2-7
d_call: .
cdr3_aa: CASSLKGGSYEQYF
cdr3_nt: TGCGCCAGCAGCTTGAAGGGTGGGAGCTACGAGCAGTACTTC

v_call: TRBV5-4
clone_size: .
j_call: TRBJ2-5
d_call: .
cdr3_aa: CASSLSLAGSGQETQYF
cdr3_nt: TGTGCCAGCAGCTTGTCACTAGCTGGGTCCGGGCAAGAGACCCAGTACTTC

v_call: TRBV27
clone_size: once
j_call: TRBJ2-7
d_call: .
cdr3_aa: CASSFGPPPGEQYF
cdr3_nt: TGTGCCAGCAGTTTCGGACCCCCACCGGGAGAGCAGTACTTC

v_call: TRBV23-1
clone_size: .
j_call: TRBJ2-7
d_call: .
cdr3_aa: CASSQAGHPSSYEQYF
cdr3_nt: TGCGCCAGCAGTCAAGCGGGACACCCCAGCTCCTACGAGCAGTACTTC

v_call: TRBV4-2
clone_size: .
j_call: TRBJ2-1
d_call: .
cdr3_aa: CASSRQLWDEQFF
cdr3_nt: TGTGCCAGCTCGAGACAGCTTTGGGATGAGCAGTTCTTC

v_call: TRBV4-1
clone_size: .
j_call: TRBJ1-2
d_call: TRBD1
cdr3_aa: CASSQVTGANYGYTF
cdr3_nt: TGCGCCAGCAGCCAAGTTACAGGGGCCAACTATGGCTACACCTTC

v_call: TRBV10-3
clone_size: once
j_call: TRBJ1-1
d_call: .
cdr3_aa: CAIVKGGGTEAFF
cdr3_nt: TGTGCCATCGTCAAGGGAGGAGGCACTGAAGCTTTCTTT

v_call: TRBV7-7
clone_size: .
j_call: TRBJ2-7
d_call: TRBD2
cdr3_aa: CASSQGLAEIYEQYF
cdr3_nt: TGTGCTAGCAGCCAGGGACTAGCGGAGATCTACGAGCAGTACTTC

v_call: TRBV13
clone_size: .
j_call: TRBJ2-1
d_call: TRBD2
cdr3_aa: CASSAGLAGLNEQFF
cdr3_nt: TGTGCCAGCAGCGCGGGACTAGCGGGCCTCAATGAGCAGTTCTTC

v_call: TRBV9
clone_size: .
j_call: TRBJ1-3
d_call: .
cdr3_aa: CASSGASGNTIYF
cdr3_nt: TGTGCCAGCAGTGGAGCCTCTGGAAACACCATATATTTT

v_call: TRBV6-6
clone_size: .
j_call: TRBJ2-1
d_call: TRBD1
cdr3_aa: CASSYATGVGNNEQFF
cdr3_nt: TGTGCCAGCAGTTACGCGACAGGGGTCGGAAACAATGAGCAGTTCTTC

v_call: TRBV9
clone_size: .
j_call: TRBJ2-3
d_call: TRBD2
cdr3_aa: CASSGEGGRRADTQYF
cdr3_nt: TGTGCCAGCAGCGGAGAGGGCGGGAGGAGGGCAGATACGCAGTATTTT

v_call: TRBV7-9
clone_size: .
j_call: TRBJ2-5
d_call: .
cdr3_aa: CASSSKETQYF
cdr3_nt: TGTGCCAGCAGCTCTAAAGAGACCCAGTACTTC

v_call: TRBV4-1
clone_size: .
j_call: TRBJ2-1
d_call: .
cdr3_aa: CASSRSGTEQFF
cdr3_nt: TGCGCCAGCAGCCGCTCGGGGACGGAGCAGTTCTTC

v_call: TRBV7-8
clone_size: .
j_call: TRBJ1-5
d_call: .
cdr3_aa: CASSLGTVRGNQPQHF
cdr3_nt: TGTGCCAGCAGCTTAGGGACAGTCCGAGGCAATCAGCCCCAGCATTTT

v_call: TRBV9
clone_size: .
j_call: TRBJ2-7
d_call: .
cdr3_aa: CASSSRDSSYEQYF
cdr3_nt: TGTGCCAGCAGCTCGCGGGACAGCTCCTACGAGCAGTACTTC

v_call: TRBV7-9
clone_size: .
j_call: TRBJ2-1
d_call: .
cdr3_aa: CASSLGGLNNEQFF
cdr3_nt: TGTGCCAGCAGCTTAGGAGGTTTGAACAATGAGCAGTTCTTC

v_call: TRBV7-6
clone_size: .
j_call: TRBJ1-4
d_call: .
cdr3_aa: CASSLGGWDEKLFF
cdr3_nt: TGTGCCAGCAGCTTAGGGGGCTGGGATGAAAAACTGTTTTTT

v_call: TRBV7-9
clone_size: .
j_call: TRBJ2-7
d_call: TRBD1
cdr3_aa: CASSSWDRAHEQYF
cdr3_nt: TGTGCCAGCAGCTCCTGGGACAGGGCCCACGAGCAGTACTTC

v_call: TRBV5-4
clone_size: .
j_call: TRBJ1-4
d_call: .
cdr3_aa: CASSFRGGDEKLFF
cdr3_nt: TGTGCCAGCAGCTTTCGGGGAGGAGATGAAAAACTGTTTTTT

v_call: TRBV27
clone_size: .
j_call: TRBJ2-1
d_call: .
cdr3_aa: CASSPRYNEQFF
cdr3_nt: TGTGCCAGCAGTCCCCGTTACAATGAGCAGTTCTTC

v_call: TRBV27
clone_size: once
j_call: TRBJ2-1
d_call: .
cdr3_aa: CASSLETGMDEQFF
cdr3_nt: TGTGCCAGCAGTCTTGAGACAGGTATGGATGAGCAGTTCTTC

v_call: TRBV5-1
clone_size: .
j_call: TRBJ1-2
d_call: TRBD1
cdr3_aa: CASSLDLGQGAANYGYTF
cdr3_nt: TGCGCCAGCAGCTTGGATCTGGGACAGGGGGCGGCTAACTATGGCTACACCTTC

v_call: TRBV6-5
clone_size: .
j_call: TRBJ2-2
d_call: .
cdr3_aa: CASSFPPRPTGELFF
cdr3_nt: TGTGCCAGCAGTTTCCCCCCCAGACCCACCGGGGAGCTGTTTTTT

v_call: TRBV27
clone_size: .
j_call: TRBJ2-5
d_call: .
cdr3_aa: CASSLVRGRETQYF
cdr3_nt: TGTGCCAGCAGTTTAGTACGGGGTAGGGAGACCCAGTACTTC

v_call: TRBV5-1
clone_size: .
j_call: TRBJ1-1
d_call: TRBD1
cdr3_aa: CASSSGTENEAFF
cdr3_nt: TGCGCCAGCAGCAGCGGGACAGAGAATGAAGCTTTCTTT

v_call: TRBV25-1
clone_size: .
j_call: TRBJ2-1
d_call: .
cdr3_aa: CASSDRGESNEQFF
cdr3_nt: TGTGCCAGCAGTGACAGGGGAGAATCAAATGAGCAGTTCTTC